Sequencing of this TCR beta chain was carried out in a study of identical twins. As to this clonotype: The antigen is not known.

Study outcomes and limitations: Excess twin sharing in beta out-of-frame sequences was weaker. Insertions ran lower in abundant cord blood beta clonotypes, though not in memory repertoires. Within twin pairs, the out-of-frame alpha sequences they shared showed excess low generation probability.

After template switching added a universal primer site, the resulting cDNA carried unique molecular identifiers. TCRdb reprocessed the 5' RACE reads via MiXCR and lists one record per CDR3 protein. The data show approximately 350,000 distinct CDR3 sequences, about 12% seen once. Germline CDR1 is MNHEY and CDR2 is SVGEGT. The CDR3 has 17 amino acids. Trimming took 2 bases from V and 3 from J; bases not matched to a gene: 8. The same sample was also used in a study of yellow fever vaccine responses in identical twins.

The chain is built from TRBV6-2 or TRBV6-3 and TRBJ2-2, with 8 positions matching TRBD2. This receptor was obtained from a woman in her late teens or twenties in good health. The sequencing input was CD8+ T cells sorted from blood. The CDR3 region is CASSYEEKRGYTGELFF. CDR3 nucleotides: TGTGCCAGCAGTTACGAGGAGAAGCGGGGGTACACCGGGGAGCTGTTTTTT.